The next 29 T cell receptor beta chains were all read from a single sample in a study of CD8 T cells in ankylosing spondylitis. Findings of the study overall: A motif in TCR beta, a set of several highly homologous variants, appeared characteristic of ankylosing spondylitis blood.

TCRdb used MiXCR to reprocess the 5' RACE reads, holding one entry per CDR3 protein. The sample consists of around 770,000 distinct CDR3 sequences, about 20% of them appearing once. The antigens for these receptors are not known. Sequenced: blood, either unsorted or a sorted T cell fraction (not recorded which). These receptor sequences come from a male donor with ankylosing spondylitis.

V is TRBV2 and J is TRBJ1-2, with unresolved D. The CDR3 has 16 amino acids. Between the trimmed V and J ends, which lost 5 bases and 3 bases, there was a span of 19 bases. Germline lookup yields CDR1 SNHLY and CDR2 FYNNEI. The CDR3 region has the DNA TGTGCCAGCAGTCCCGTTACCGCGTCCCCCTACTATGGCTACACCTTC. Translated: CASSPVTASPYYGYTF.

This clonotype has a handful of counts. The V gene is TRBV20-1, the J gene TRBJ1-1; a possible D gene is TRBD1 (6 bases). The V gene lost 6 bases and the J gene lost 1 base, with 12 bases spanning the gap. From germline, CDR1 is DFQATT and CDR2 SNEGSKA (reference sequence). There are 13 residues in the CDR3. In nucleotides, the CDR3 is TGCAGTGCCCTCGGACAGACGAACACTGAAGCTTTCTTT. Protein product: CSALGQTNTEAFF.

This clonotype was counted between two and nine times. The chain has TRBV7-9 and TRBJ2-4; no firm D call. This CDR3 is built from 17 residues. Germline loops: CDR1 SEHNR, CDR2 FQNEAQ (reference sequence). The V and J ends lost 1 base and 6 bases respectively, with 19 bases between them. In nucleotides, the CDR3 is TGTGCCAGCAGCTTAGTCCCCGGCCGGACCGTGGGAAACATTCAGTACTTC. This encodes CASSLVPGRTVGNIQYF.

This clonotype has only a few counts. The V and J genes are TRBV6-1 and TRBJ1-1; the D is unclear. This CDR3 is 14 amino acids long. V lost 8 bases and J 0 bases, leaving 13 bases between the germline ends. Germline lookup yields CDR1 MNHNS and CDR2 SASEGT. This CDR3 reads CASLGSIMNTEAFF. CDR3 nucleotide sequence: TGTGCCAGCCTCGGGAGCATCATGAACACTGAAGCTTTCTTT.

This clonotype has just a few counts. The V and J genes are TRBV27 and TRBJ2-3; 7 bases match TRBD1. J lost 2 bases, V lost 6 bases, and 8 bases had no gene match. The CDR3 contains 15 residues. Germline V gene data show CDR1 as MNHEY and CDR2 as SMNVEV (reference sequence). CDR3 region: CASRRQGFSTDTQYF. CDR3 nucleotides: TGTGCCAGCAGGCGACAGGGATTTTCCACAGATACGCAGTATTTT.

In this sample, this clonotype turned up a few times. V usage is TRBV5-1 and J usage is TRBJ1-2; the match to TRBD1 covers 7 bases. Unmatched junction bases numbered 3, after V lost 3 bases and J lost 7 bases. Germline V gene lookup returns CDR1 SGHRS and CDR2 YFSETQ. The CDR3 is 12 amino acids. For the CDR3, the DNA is TGCGCCAGCAGCTCACAGGGGTTTGGCTACACCTTC. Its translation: CASSSQGFGYTF.

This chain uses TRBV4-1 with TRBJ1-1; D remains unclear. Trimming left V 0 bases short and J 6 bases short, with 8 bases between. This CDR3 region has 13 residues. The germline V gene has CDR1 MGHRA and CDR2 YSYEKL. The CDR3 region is CASSQDSGAEAFF. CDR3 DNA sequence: TGCGCCAGCAGCCAAGATTCCGGGGCTGAAGCTTTCTTT.

This CDR3 reads CSAKGLAGRSSYNEQFF. The CDR3 DNA reads as TGCAGTGCTAAGGGACTAGCGGGAAGGAGCTCCTACAATGAGCAGTTCTTC. This rearrangement joins TRBV20-1 to TRBJ2-1, with 13 bases identical to TRBD2. With 4 bases clipped from V and 0 bases from J, the junction kept 6 bases outside the gene matches. The germline gives CDR1 DFQATT, CDR2 SNEGSKA (reference sequence). CDR3 size: 17 residues.

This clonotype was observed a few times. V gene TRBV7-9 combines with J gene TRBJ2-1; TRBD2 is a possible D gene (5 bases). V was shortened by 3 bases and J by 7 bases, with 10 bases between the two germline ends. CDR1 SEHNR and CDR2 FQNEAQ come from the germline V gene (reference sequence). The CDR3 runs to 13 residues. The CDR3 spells CASSFPKRNEQFF. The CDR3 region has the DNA TGTGCCAGCAGCTTTCCCAAGCGGAATGAGCAGTTCTTC.

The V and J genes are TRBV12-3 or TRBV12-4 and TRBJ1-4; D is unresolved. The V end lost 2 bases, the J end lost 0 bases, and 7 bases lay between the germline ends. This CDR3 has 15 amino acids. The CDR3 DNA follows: TGTGCCAGCAGTTTAATGCAGCCAACTAATGAAAAACTGTTTTTT. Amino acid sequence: CASSLMQPTNEKLFF.

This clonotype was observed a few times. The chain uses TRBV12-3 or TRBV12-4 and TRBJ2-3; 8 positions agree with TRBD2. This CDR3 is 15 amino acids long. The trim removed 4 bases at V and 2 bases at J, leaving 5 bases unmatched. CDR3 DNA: TGTGCCAGCAGTTGGAGCGGGAGTGTCACAGATACGCAGTATTTT. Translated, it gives CASSWSGSVTDTQYF.

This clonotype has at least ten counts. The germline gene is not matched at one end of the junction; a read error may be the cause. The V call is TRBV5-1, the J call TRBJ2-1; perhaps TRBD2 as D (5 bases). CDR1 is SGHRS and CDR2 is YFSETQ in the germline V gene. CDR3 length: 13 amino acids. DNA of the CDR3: TGTGCCAGCAGCTTAGGAGCGGCCAATGAGCAGTTCTTC. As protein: CASSLGAANEQFF.

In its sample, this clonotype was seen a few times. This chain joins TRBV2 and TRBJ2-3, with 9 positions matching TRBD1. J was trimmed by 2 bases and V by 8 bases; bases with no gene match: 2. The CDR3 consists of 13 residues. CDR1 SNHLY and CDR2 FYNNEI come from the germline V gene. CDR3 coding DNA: TGTGCCAGCTGGGACAGGGTCACAGATACGCAGTATTTT. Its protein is CASWDRVTDTQYF. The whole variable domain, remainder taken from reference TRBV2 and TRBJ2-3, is EPEVTQTPSHQVTQMGQEVILRCVPISNHLYFYWYRQILGQKVEFLVSFYNNEISEKSEIFDDQFSVERPDGSNFTLKIRSTKLEDSAMYFCASWDRVTDTQYFGPGTRLTVL.

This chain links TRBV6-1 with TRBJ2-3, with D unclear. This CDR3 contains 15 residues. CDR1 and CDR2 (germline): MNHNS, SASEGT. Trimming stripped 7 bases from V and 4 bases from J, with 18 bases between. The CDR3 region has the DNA TGTGCCAGCATGTCCGCGGCCCCACAAGCAGATACGCAGTATTTT. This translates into CASMSAAPQADTQYF.

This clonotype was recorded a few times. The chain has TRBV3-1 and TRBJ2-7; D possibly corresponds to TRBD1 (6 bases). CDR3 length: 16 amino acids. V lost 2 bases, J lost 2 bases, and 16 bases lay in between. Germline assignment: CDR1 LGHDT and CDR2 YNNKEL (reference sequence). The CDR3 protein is CASSQFGTTLPYEQYF. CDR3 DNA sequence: TGTGCCAGCAGCCAATTCGGGACAACTCTTCCCTACGAGCAGTACTTC.

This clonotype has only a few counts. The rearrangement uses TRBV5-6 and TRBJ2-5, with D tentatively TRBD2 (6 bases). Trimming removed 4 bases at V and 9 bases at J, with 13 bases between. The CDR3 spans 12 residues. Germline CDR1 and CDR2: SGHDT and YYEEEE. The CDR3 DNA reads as TGTGCCAGCAGCGGCGGGGAGACGGCCCAGTACTTC. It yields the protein CASSGGETAQYF.

CDR3: CASSWETGGDTEAFF. Here the CDR3 DNA reads TGTGCCAGCAGTTGGGAGACAGGGGGGGACACTGAAGCTTTCTTT. This rearrangement joins TRBV12-3 or TRBV12-4 to TRBJ1-1, with TRBD1 matching 9 bases. The CDR3 contains 15 residues. V was pared by 4 bases and J by 3 bases, with 6 bases of the junction left unmatched.

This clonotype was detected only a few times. In DNA, the CDR3 is TGCAGTGCTAGAGACCGGACAGGGATGAACACTGAAGCTTTCTTT. Translated: CSARDRTGMNTEAFF. The J gene is TRBJ1-1, the V gene TRBV20-1, with 8 nucleotides matching TRBD1. Germline V lookup: CDR1 DFQATT, CDR2 SNEGSKA (reference sequence). Losses at the gene ends were 0 bases for V and 0 bases for J; bases not matched to a gene: 3. This CDR3 spans 15 amino acids.

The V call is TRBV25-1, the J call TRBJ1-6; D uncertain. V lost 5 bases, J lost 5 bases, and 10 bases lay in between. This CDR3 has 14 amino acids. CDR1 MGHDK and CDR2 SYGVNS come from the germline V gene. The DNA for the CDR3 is TGTGCCAGCAGTCCTGTGACGGATAATTCACCCCTCCACTTT. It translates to CASSPVTDNSPLHF.

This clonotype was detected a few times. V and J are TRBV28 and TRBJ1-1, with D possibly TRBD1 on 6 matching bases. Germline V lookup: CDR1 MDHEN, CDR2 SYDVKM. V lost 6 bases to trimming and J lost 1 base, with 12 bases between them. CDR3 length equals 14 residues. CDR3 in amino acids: CASRLGQWNTEAFF. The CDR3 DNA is TGTGCCAGCAGACTTGGACAGTGGAACACTGAAGCTTTCTTT.

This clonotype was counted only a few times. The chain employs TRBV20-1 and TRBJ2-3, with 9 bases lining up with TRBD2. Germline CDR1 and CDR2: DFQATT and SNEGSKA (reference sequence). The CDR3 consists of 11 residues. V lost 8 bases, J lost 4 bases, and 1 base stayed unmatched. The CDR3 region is CSSGGPDTQYF. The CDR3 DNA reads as TGCAGTAGCGGGGGGCCAGATACGCAGTATTTT.

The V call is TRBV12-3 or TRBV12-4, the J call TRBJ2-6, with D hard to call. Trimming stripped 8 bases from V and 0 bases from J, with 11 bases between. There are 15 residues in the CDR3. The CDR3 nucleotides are TGTGCCAGCCTATTGGCCGGCTCTGGGGCCAACGTCCTGACTTTC. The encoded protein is CASLLAGSGANVLTF.

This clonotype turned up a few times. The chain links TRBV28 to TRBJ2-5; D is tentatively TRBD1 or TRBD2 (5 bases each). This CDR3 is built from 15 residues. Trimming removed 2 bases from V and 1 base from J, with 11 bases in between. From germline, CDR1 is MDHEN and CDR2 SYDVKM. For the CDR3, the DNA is TGTGCCAGCAGTTTAGAGGCAGGGAGCCAAGAGACCCAGTACTTC. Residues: CASSLEAGSQETQYF.

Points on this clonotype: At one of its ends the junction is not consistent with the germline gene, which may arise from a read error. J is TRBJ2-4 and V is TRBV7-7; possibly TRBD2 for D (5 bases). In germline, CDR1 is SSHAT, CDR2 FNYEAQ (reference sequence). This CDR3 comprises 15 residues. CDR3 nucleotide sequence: TGTGCTAGCAGCTTAGCGCTGGTAGTAGGAGACATTCAGTACTTC. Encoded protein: CASSLALVVGDIQYF.

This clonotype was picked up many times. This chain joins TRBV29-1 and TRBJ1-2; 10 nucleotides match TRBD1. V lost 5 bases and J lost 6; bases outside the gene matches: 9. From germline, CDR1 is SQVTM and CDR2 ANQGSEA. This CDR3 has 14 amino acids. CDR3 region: CSVPPGQGHNGYTF. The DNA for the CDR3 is TGCAGCGTTCCCCCGGGACAGGGGCACAATGGCTACACCTTC.

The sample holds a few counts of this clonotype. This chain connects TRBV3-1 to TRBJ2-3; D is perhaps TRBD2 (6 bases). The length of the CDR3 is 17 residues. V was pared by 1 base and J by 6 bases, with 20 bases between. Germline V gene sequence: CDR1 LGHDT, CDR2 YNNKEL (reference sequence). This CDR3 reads CASSQGRQRAVTDTQYF. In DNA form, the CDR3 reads TGTGCCAGCAGCCAAGGCCGCCAGCGGGCAGTCACCGATACGCAGTATTTT.

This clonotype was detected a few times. The CDR3 loop is CASSPSAGGDIQYF. The DNA of the CDR3 is TGCGCCAGCAGCCCCTCGGCGGGAGGGGACATTCAGTACTTC. This chain uses TRBV5-1 with TRBJ2-4; TRBD2 matches at 9 bases. CDR1 is SGHRS, CDR2 YFSETQ, per germline. Losses at the gene ends were 4 bases for V and 8 bases for J; bases not matched to a gene: 7. The CDR3 runs 14 residues.

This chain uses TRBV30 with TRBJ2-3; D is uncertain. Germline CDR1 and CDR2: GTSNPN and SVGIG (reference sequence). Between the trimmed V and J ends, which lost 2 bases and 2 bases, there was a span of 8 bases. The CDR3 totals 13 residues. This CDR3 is CAWSPDYTDTQYF. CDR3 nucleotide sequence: TGTGCCTGGAGTCCCGATTACACAGATACGCAGTATTTT.

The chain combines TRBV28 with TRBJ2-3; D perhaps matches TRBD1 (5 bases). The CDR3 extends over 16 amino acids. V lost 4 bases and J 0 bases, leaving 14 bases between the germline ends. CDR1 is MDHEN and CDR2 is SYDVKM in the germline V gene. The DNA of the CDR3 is TGTGCCAGCAGTTCTTTCAGGGCCTTCAGCACAGATACGCAGTATTTT. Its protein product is CASSSFRAFSTDTQYF.